The subject of this entry is one T cell receptor beta chain. This clonotype was seen many times. Which antigen it targets is not known. The sample holds no much larger clone one base away, and base qualities are not on file. The data belong to a study of response to subunit inactivated influenza vaccine (dated by TCRdb to the late 2010s). Background on the whole study: The study used deep quantitative T cell receptor repertoire profiling to track responses to a trivalent subunit inactivated influenza vaccine.

What the study reported, not specific to this receptor: The authors proposed that each seasonal influenza vaccination may bring in only a limited number of new T cells.

Libraries came from RT-PCR. TCRdb lists the instrument as Illumina HiSeq 2500. Using fastp at Q25 and MiXCR, TCRdb reprocessed the public reads and kept productive beta chains. Rows with one shared CDR3 protein collapse into an entry with the most common genes and DNA. Recorded for this sample are more than 200,000 distinct CDR3 sequences; 12% of them occurred a single time. 7.8% of the sample comes from the top ten. The CDR3 starts with the cysteine, ends with the phenylalanine, and has 14 residues. Just CDR3 DNA is preserved here, 42 bases in frame from base 1. According to the germline V gene (reference sequence), CDR1 reads LNHDA and CDR2 reads SQIVND. The junction shows trimming of 9 bases on V and 10 bases on J, plus 24 bases between the germline ends.

The sequenced sample was non-naive T cells sorted from PBMCs, obtained 14 to 15 days before vaccination. Reading the label with the study, this specimen's cell subset or site is: memory T cell fraction. This chain is built from TRBV19 and TRBJ1-1, and possibly TRBD1, on 5 matching bases. The receptor comes from a man aged 50 to 59 who received an inactivated influenza vaccine. Donor details come from another sample of the same person, matched by shared clones. The sequence in DNA is TGTGCCAGCAAGACAGAGGCATCCCGTCCTGGAGCTTTCTTT. This translates into CASKTEASRPGAFF.